This TCR beta chain originates from a study of vaccination and CD4 T cells after COVID-19 (dated by TCRdb to about 2022). Regarding the study in general: Every convalescent patient had a positive nasal swab PCR test for SARS-CoV-2, with mild disease in under ten patients and severe disease in one. The convalescent cohort included six males and four females, with two Hispanic individuals, seven Caucasians, two Asians and one multiracial person. Post-vaccine blood samples were obtained a median of roughly 75 days after the second vaccine dose, with a range of about 12 to 241 days. In approximately eleven COVID-19 convalescent patients and 4 infection-naive healthy vaccine recipients, the spike-specific CD4+ TCR repertoire before mRNA vaccination was compared with the repertoire after mRNA vaccination. Each participant got two doses of either the Pfizer-BioNTech BNT162b2 vaccine (n=8) or the Moderna mRNA-1273 vaccine (n=2). In control cultures, a CEFX viral epitope pool was used as positive control, an HIV-1 Nef peptide pool was used as negative control, or no peptide was added. Post-COVID blood samples were collected from convalescent patients a median of roughly 100 days after diagnosis, with a range of about 30 to 161 days. For stimulating the cultures, overlapping spike peptide pools were used, derived from SARS-CoV-2 as well as from the common cold coronaviruses HCoV-NL63, HCoV-OC43 and HCoV-229E.

Library preparation employed PCR. At the Johns Hopkins FTIC core, DNA from the cultured CD4+ T cells underwent TCR sequencing with the Oncomine TCR Beta short-read assay. The QIAamp micro DNA kit was used to extract genomic DNA from the cultured CD4+ T cells. Oncomine TCR Beta libraries from cultured CD4+ T cells were pooled with unique dual indexes and sequenced on an Illumina iSeq 100. The published analysis was carried out like this. Non-productive sequences were filtered out, and CDR3s that did not start with C, did not end with F or W, or were shorter than 7 amino acids were discarded. The MANAFEST web application was used to identify antigen-specific clonotypes by comparing peptide-stimulated wells against reference wells and other culture wells. An FDR below 0.05, an odds ratio above 5, and a productive frequency above 0.1% in at least two of three replicate wells were required for clones to be considered positive. Clonotypes that were significantly expanded in both SARS-CoV-2 spike wells and at least one common cold coronavirus spike condition were defined as cross-reactive. CDR3 homology was assessed with Levenshtein distances (stringdist) and unrooted phylogenetic trees (ape) in R version 3.6.1. Using fastp at Q25 and MiXCR, TCRdb reprocessed the public reads and kept productive beta chains. Rows with a matching CDR3 protein are joined into one entry that keeps the most common DNA and genes. The V and J calls were not made by the authors but by TCRdb's processing. The sample data list 13,000 to 15,000 distinct CDR3 sequences, and 25% to 35% of these were observed just once. Of the sample, 6.5% to 9.5% falls within the top ten clones.

Per the publication, the treatment or condition label means: roughly 10-day PBMC culture with coronavirus spike peptide pools or control peptides (ViraFEST assay). To expand antigen-specific T cells with peptide pools and then pick out the expanded clonotypes through TCR sequencing, the study relied on the ViraFEST assay. The positive SARS-CoV-2 PCR tests of the convalescent patients were dated from March to December 2020, before the Alpha, Beta and Delta variants emerged in the United States. Each well held 2 million to 2.5 million PBMCs cultured with roughly 10 ug/ml peptide pools in IMDM containing around 4.5% human AB serum and around 9 IU/ml IL-2. On days 3 and 7, half of the culture medium was replaced with fresh IL-2-containing medium. Once the cells had been in culture for roughly 10 days, the EasySep CD4+ T cell isolation kit was used to isolate CD4+ T cells by negative selection. PBMCs were separated from whole blood using Ficoll-Paque Plus gradient centrifugation and then either used fresh or cryopreserved at -140C. In general, triplicate wells were set up for every culture condition.

The CDR3 contains 13 residues, cysteine and phenylalanine counted. Just CDR3 DNA is preserved here, 39 bases in frame from base 1. The trim is 3 bases for V and 1 base for J, with a gap of 6 bases between the germline ends. CDR1 and CDR2, per the germline V gene, are MNHEY and SVGEGT. This clonotype was recorded a few times. Which antigen it targets is not known. Base qualities are not at hand, and no much larger clone is one base apart. The paper's findings and limits, for the study overall: The number of convalescent patients in the study was relatively small, and the study did not examine early timepoints following natural infection. Of the vaccine-specific clones found in convalescent patients, nearly all (304 of 307) were mono-reactive for SARS-CoV-2 spike instead of being cross-reactive with common cold coronaviruses. Although the median number of SARS-CoV-2-reactive clonotypes went up from fewer than 25 after infection to 30 to 45 after vaccination, the increase was not significant. In convalescent patients, a median around 83% of post-vaccine SARS-CoV-2-reactive clones were detected only after vaccination, and vaccine-specific priming was suggested by this finding.

The sequenced sample was CD4+ T cells from blood, cultured in vitro. This clonotype originated in a human donor who had recovered from COVID-19. The receptor chain draws on TRBV6-2 or TRBV6-3 and TRBJ1-1; no D gene is confidently identified. The CDR3 protein sequence reads: CASSYLGNTEAFF. The nucleotide sequence is TGTGCCAGCAGTTATTTGGGGAACACTGAAGCTTTCTTT.